The clone carrying this TCR beta chain was seen repeatedly, ten times or more. Its matching antigen is unknown. The CDR3 has 13 amino acids. Looked up from germline, CDR1 is GTSNPN and CDR2 is SVGIG (reference sequence). Trimming cost V 6 bases and J 1 base; bases outside gene matches: 4. Time point in this sample: newly diagnosed GD, antithyroid drugs for less than 3 months. Generation of the TCR library employed RNA extracted from PBMCs. This entry comes from a study of regulatory T cells in long-lasting Graves disease. For the study at large: For under 3 months, newly diagnosed Graves' patients had been taking antithyroid drugs. Study results and limitations: Persistent disease was associated with favored TRBV28 usage and with favored use of TRBJ1-2 and TRBJ2-5.

Libraries of TCR beta came from iRepertoire HTBI primers plus Arm-PCR of CDR3 regions. MiXCR, run by TCRdb on the multiplex PCR reads, gives a single entry per CDR3 protein. The sample has roughly 420,000 distinct CDR3 sequences, 15% to 19% seen once. The sequence was collected from a female donor with Graves disease. The genes are TRBV30 and TRBJ1-1, with TRBD1 matching over 8 bases. This specimen consisted of peripheral blood mononuclear cells (PBMCs), obtained at new diagnosis, from a patient treated with antithyroid drugs. CDR3 in amino acids: CACVGQANTEAFF. CDR3 DNA: TGTGCCTGCGTGGGACAGGCGAACACTGAAGCTTTCTTT.